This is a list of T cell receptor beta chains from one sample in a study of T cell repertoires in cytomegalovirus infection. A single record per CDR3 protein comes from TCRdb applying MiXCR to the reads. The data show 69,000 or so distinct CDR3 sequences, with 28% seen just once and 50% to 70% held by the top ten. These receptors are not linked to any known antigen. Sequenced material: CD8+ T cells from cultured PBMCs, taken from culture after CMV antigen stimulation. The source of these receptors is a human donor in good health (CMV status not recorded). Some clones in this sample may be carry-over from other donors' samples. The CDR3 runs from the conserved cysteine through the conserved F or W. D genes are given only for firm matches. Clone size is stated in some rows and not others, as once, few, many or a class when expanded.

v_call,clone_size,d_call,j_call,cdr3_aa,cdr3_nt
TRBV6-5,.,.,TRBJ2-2,CASSYSTRGLGELFF,TGTGCCAGCAGTTACTCGACGCGGGGATTGGGGGAGCTGTTTTTT
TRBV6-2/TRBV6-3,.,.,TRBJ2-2,CASSPLEGWAGELFF,TGTGCCAGCAGTCCCCTTGAGGGATGGGCCGGGGAGCTGTTTTTT
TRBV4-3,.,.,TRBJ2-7,CASSPSATSSYEQYF,TGCGCCAGCAGCCCTTCGGCCACGAGCTCCTACGAGCAGTACTTC
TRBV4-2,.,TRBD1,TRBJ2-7,CASSQTGEKYF,TGTGCCAGCAGCCAGACAGGGGAAAAGTACTTC
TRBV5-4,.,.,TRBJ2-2,CASSYKARAPTGELFF,TGTGCCAGCAGCTATAAAGCGCGGGCACCCACCGGGGAGCTGTTTTTT
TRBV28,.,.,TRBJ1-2,CATPGQVDGYTF,TGTGCCACCCCCGGGCAGGTGGATGGCTACACCTTC
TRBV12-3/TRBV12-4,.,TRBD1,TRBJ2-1,CASATGTYNEQFF,TGTGCCAGCGCGACAGGGACCTACAATGAGCAGTTCTTC
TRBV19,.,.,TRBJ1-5,CASSESAGRQPQHF,TGTGCCAGTAGTGAAAGTGCAGGGCGTCAGCCCCAGCATTTT
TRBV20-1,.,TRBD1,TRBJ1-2,CSANGQGENYGYTF,TGCAGTGCTAACGGACAGGGTGAGAACTATGGCTACACCTTC
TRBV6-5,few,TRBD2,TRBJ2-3,CASSSLTSGIATDTQYF,TGTGCCAGCAGTTCCCTGACTAGCGGGATAGCGACAGATACGCAGTATTTT
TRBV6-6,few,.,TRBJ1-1,CASSYPRGREYRVAFF,TGTGCCAGCAGTTATCCGCGTGGCCGGGAATATAGGGTAGCTTTCTTT
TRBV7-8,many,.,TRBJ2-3,CASRPGFGDRNTQYF,TGTGCCAGCAGACCAGGGTTTGGGGATAGAAATACGCAGTATTTT
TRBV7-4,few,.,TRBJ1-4,CASRGGADAGHEKLFF,TGTGCCAGCAGGGGGGGTGCAGATGCAGGACACGAAAAACTGTTTTTT
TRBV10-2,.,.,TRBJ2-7,CASRSGPVREQYF,TGCGCCAGCAGGTCGGGACCGGTCCGCGAGCAGTACTTC
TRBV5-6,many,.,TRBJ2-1,CASSWQVGGAFGEQFF,TGTGCCAGCAGCTGGCAGGTAGGGGGGGCCTTTGGTGAGCAGTTCTTC
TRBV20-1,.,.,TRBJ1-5,CSARWGGDQPQHF,TGCAGTGCTAGATGGGGAGGGGATCAGCCCCAGCATTTT
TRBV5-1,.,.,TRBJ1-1,CASSNSRYENTEAFF,TGCGCCAGCAGTAACAGTCGCTATGAGAACACTGAAGCTTTCTTT
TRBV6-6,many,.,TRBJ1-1,CASSYSDSLDEAFF,TGTGCCAGCAGTTACTCGGACTCGTTGGATGAAGCTTTCTTT
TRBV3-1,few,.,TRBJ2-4,CASSQNEMGFTNIQYF,TGTGCCAGCAGCCAAAATGAAATGGGGTTTACGAACATTCAGTACTTC
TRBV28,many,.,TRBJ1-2,CASTPRSGGGNYGYTF,TGTGCCAGCACCCCCCGGAGTGGCGGAGGCAACTATGGCTACACCTTC
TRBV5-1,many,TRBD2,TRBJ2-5,CASSLGLAGGGETQYF,TGCGCCAGCAGCTTGGGACTAGCGGGAGGAGGAGAGACCCAGTACTTC
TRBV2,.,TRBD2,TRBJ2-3,CASTGGRAIDTQYF,TGTGCCAGCACAGGCGGGAGGGCCATAGATACGCAGTATTTT
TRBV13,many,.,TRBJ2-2,CASSPPRGLANTGELFF,TGTGCCAGCAGCCCCCCCAGGGGTCTCGCGAACACCGGGGAGCTGTTTTTT
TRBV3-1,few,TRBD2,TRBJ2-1,CASSYAAGATYNEQFF,TGTGCCAGCAGCTATGCAGCGGGGGCTACCTACAATGAGCAGTTCTTC
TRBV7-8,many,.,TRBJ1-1,CASSLELQAKTEAFF,TGTGCCAGCAGCTTAGAATTACAAGCGAAGACTGAAGCTTTCTTT
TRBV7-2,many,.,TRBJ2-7,CASSLGTKSYEQYF,TGTGCCAGCAGCTTAGGAACAAAATCCTACGAGCAGTACTTC
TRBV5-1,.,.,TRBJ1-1,CASSSHTNTEAFF,TGCGCCAGCAGCTCACACACGAACACTGAAGCTTTCTTT
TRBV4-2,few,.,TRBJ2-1,CASSQVGSPDNEQFF,TGTGCCAGCAGCCAAGTCGGTAGCCCGGACAATGAGCAGTTCTTC
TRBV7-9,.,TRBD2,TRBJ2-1,CASTLGLAGINEQFF,TGTGCCAGCACCCTGGGACTAGCGGGAATCAATGAGCAGTTCTTC
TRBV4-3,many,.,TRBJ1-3,CASSQDSRASGNTIYF,TGCGCCAGCAGCCAAGATAGCAGGGCCTCTGGAAACACCATATATTTT
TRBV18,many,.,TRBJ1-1,CASSPLDSAPGTEAFF,TGTGCCAGCTCACCACTAGACAGCGCCCCGGGCACTGAAGCTTTCTTT
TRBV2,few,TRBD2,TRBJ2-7,CASSNSGGPTYEQYF,TGTGCCAGCAGTAACAGCGGGGGCCCCACCTACGAGCAGTACTTC
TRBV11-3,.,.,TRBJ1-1,CASSGEGGGTEAFF,TGTGCCAGCAGCGGTGAGGGGGGAGGAACTGAAGCTTTCTTT
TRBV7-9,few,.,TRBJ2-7,CASRSTYEQYF,TGTGCCAGCAGGTCAACCTACGAGCAGTACTTC
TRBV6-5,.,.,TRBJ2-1,CASSYDGSLGNEQFF,TGTGCCAGCAGTTACGATGGCAGCCTGGGTAATGAGCAGTTCTTC
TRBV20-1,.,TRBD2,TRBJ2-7,CSALTSGGSYEQYF,TGCAGTGCCCTGACTAGCGGGGGATCCTACGAGCAGTACTTC
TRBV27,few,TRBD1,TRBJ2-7,CASSFSGTGTTYEQYF,TGTGCCAGCAGTTTTTCGGGGACAGGTACTACCTACGAGCAGTACTTC
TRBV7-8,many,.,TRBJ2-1,CASSPGGALVRGSNEQFF,TGTGCCAGCAGCCCAGGGGGGGCTCTAGTAAGAGGGAGCAATGAGCAGTTCTTC
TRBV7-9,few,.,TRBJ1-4,CASRGGTNEKLFF,TGTGCCAGCAGAGGGGGGACTAATGAAAAACTGTTTTTT
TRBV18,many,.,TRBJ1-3,CASSEQGSGNTIYF,TGTGCCAGCTCAGAACAGGGATCTGGAAACACCATATATTTT
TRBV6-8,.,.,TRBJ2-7,CASKLYEQYF,TGTGCCAGCAAACTCTACGAGCAGTACTTC
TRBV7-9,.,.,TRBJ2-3,CASSRQAVTDTQYF,TGTGCCAGCAGCCGCCAAGCGGTGACAGATACGCAGTATTTT
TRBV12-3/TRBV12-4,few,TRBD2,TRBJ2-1,CASSLSGRTFEQFF,TGTGCCAGCAGTTTGAGCGGGAGGACCTTTGAGCAGTTCTTC
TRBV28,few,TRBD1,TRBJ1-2,CASSPPGQKYGYTF,TGTGCCAGCAGTCCACCGGGACAGAAGTATGGCTACACCTTC
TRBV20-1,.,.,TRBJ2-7,CSARDSLDSYEQYF,TGCAGTGCTAGAGATAGCCTAGACTCCTACGAGCAGTACTTC
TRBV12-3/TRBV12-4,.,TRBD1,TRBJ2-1,CASSDRRQGNEQFF,TGTGCCAGCAGTGACCGACGACAGGGGAATGAGCAGTTCTTC
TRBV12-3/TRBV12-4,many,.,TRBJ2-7,CASSSGHSSYEQYF,TGTGCCAGCAGTTCGGGACACAGCTCCTACGAGCAGTACTTC
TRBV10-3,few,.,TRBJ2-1,CAISESMAGIYNEQFF,TGTGCCATCAGTGAGTCGATGGCGGGGATCTACAATGAGCAGTTCTTC
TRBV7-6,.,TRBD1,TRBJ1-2,CASSLVAPGGANYGYTF,TGTGCCAGCAGCTTAGTAGCTCCAGGGGGAGCAAACTATGGCTACACCTTC